One T cell receptor beta chain is described in this entry. Its specificity is not known. These data originate in a study of cytomegalovirus exposure and HLA in healthy donors. Overall study context: In an early release, HLA-typed donors contributed approximately 80 million unique TCR sequences.

General study findings and limits: Most TCR sequences were rare, but some public TCRs occurred in many donors.

Use of 60 Vbeta and 13 Jbeta primers characterized the PCR. Some clones are missing from TCRdb's copy, which holds only in-frame ones; the method was immunoSEQ multiplex PCR. The table lists about 160,000 clones, roughly 80% of them singletons, with 6.5% to 7.5% in the top ten. The sample comprised PBMCs. The TCR comes from a woman aged 25-40 years in good health and CMV-seropositive.

The CDR3 sequence is CASSHGGGELFF. In nucleotides, the CDR3 is TGCGCCAGCAGCCATGGAGGGGGGGAGCTGTTTTTT. The genes are TRBV4-1 and TRBJ2-2, with D perhaps TRBD2 (6 bases). The V gene lost 3 bases and the J gene lost 8 bases, with 7 bases spanning the gap. Germline CDR1 and CDR2: MGHRA and YSYEKL. The CDR3 is 12 amino acids.